The next 23 T cell receptor beta chains were all read from a single sample in a study of blood T cell repertoires in COVID-19. Clones were sequenced by immunoSEQ multiplex PCR, and TCRdb holds only the in-frame ones, with some missing. The data hold some 130,000 clones, with almost 70% observed a single time. Input material: peripheral blood. All receptors derive from a woman aged 70-85 years with acute or convalescent COVID-19.

There are a few counts of this clone. The chain couples TRBV24-1 to TRBJ2-1, with 9 bases that match TRBD1. CDR1 KGHDR and CDR2 SFDVKD come from the germline V gene. The V and J ends lost 4 bases and 4 bases, in that order; junction bases with no gene match: 7. The CDR3 sequence is 16 residues long. The CDR3 is CATSDPTGGSYNEQFF. DNA of the CDR3: TGTGCCACCAGTGACCCAACAGGGGGCTCGTACAATGAGCAGTTCTTC.

The sample holds a few counts of this clone. The chain combines TRBV5-1 with TRBJ1-4; TRBD1 agrees at 9 bases. J was trimmed by 7 bases and V by 4 bases; bases with no gene match: 5. The germline V gene encodes CDR1 SGHRS and CDR2 YFSETQ. The length of the CDR3 is 14 residues. In nucleotides, the CDR3 is TGCGCCAGCAGCCCGGACAGGGGAAGTGAAAAACTGTTTTTT. Residues: CASSPDRGSEKLFF.

This clone was observed a few times. The chain links TRBV25-1 to TRBJ2-3; TRBD2 agrees at 13 bases. CDR3 length: 16 amino acids. Trimming took 6 bases from V and 2 from J; bases not matched to a gene: 5. Per the germline V gene, CDR1 is MGHDK and CDR2 is SYGVNS. CDR3 amino acids: CASSKTSGGFTDTQYF. The CDR3 DNA reads TGTGCCAGCAGCAAGACTAGCGGGGGGTTCACAGATACGCAGTATTTT.

The chain combines TRBV19 with TRBJ2-3; D might be TRBD1 (6 bases). This CDR3 has 14 residues. Germline CDR1 reads LNHDA; CDR2 reads SQIVND (reference sequence). V was clipped by 5 bases and J by 2 bases, with 11 bases between them. The CDR3 spells CASSPDRNTDTQYF. The CDR3 DNA sequence: TGTGCCAGTAGTCCCGACAGGAACACAGATACGCAGTATTTT.

The chain uses TRBV27 and TRBJ2-7; 12 positions agree with TRBD2. V trimming: 4 bases; J trimming: 4 bases; junction bases outside the gene matches: 8. The CDR3 extends over 16 amino acids. Per germline, CDR1 MNHEY and CDR2 SMNVEV (reference sequence). The CDR3 bases are TGTGCCAGCAGTTGGGCTAGCGGGAGGGCCGCGTACGAGCAGTACTTC. Amino acids: CASSWASGRAAYEQYF.

This clone has a handful of counts. V usage is TRBV30 and J usage is TRBJ1-6; D is unresolved. The CDR3 extends over 16 amino acids. Germline V lookup: CDR1 GTSNPN, CDR2 SVGIG (reference sequence). V shed 0 bases and J shed 10 bases, with 19 bases lying between them. CDR3 sequence: CAWSVRGRTSGSPLHF. In DNA, the CDR3 is TGTGCCTGGAGTGTACGCGGGAGAACATCCGGGTCACCCCTCCACTTT.

The chain couples TRBV5-4 to TRBJ2-3; D is unresolved. In germline, CDR1 is SGHNT, CDR2 YYREEE (reference sequence). The CDR3 sequence is 16 residues long. V was pared by 4 bases and J by 1 base, with 16 bases between. In DNA form, the CDR3 reads TGTGCCAGCAGCCCCGGATGGAGCAGCGGCACAGATACGCAGTATTTT. As protein: CASSPGWSSGTDTQYF.

This clone was recorded once. The rearrangement joins TRBV19 to TRBJ1-4; D is undetermined. The CDR3 spans 14 residues. CDR1 and CDR2 (germline): LNHDA, SQIVND (reference sequence). The ends were cut back, 4 bases at V and 4 bases at J, with 10 bases in the middle. This CDR3 reads CASSTSGINEKLFF. The CDR3 DNA reads TGTGCCAGTAGTACCTCGGGGATTAATGAAAAACTGTTTTTT.

The chain combines TRBV19 with TRBJ2-7; 10 bases are a match to TRBD1. The CDR3 sequence is 15 residues long. V shed 0 bases and J 2 bases; nucleotides not matched to a gene: 1. Germline CDR1 LNHDA, CDR2 SQIVND (reference sequence). Here the CDR3 reads CASSIEDRGAYEQYF. Here the CDR3 DNA reads TGTGCCAGTAGTATAGAGGACAGGGGGGCCTACGAGCAGTACTTC.

This clone showed up just a few times. The genes are TRBV7-2 and TRBJ2-1; TRBD2 agrees at 10 bases. The V segment lost 2 bases and the J segment 9 bases; nucleotides outside the gene matches: 4. The germline gives CDR1 SGHTA, CDR2 FQGNSA. The CDR3 extends over 14 amino acids. The CDR3 DNA reads as TGTGCCAGCAGCTTAATACTAGCGGGACTTGAGCAGTTCTTC. This translates into CASSLILAGLEQFF.

The chain combines TRBV19 with TRBJ1-2; D gene uncertain. Looked up from germline, CDR1 is LNHDA and CDR2 is SQIVND (reference sequence). The CDR3 is made up of 15 amino acids. Trimming shortened V by 3 bases and J by 4 bases, and 15 bases separated the two germline ends. CDR3 residues: CASSISTPLIYGYTF. DNA for the CDR3: TGTGCCAGTAGTATTAGCACCCCATTAATCTATGGCTACACCTTC.

The chain couples TRBV6-1 to TRBJ2-1; 9 bases line up with TRBD1. The CDR3 runs to 15 residues. After removal of 5 bases from V and 6 bases from J, the junction contained 8 bases not matched to a gene. Germline V CDR1 and CDR2: MNHNS, SASEGT. CDR3 in amino acids: CASSPRDRASNEQFF. The CDR3 bases are TGTGCCAGCAGTCCCCGGGACAGGGCTAGCAATGAGCAGTTCTTC.

A few counts support this clone. The chain is built from TRBV6-5 and TRBJ2-7, with D unclear. This CDR3 region has 13 residues. Germline lookup yields CDR1 MNHEY and CDR2 SVGAGI. The V end was cut by 7 bases, the J end by 2 bases, with 12 bases between. CDR3 sequence reads: CASNLERPYEQYF. Here the CDR3 DNA reads TGTGCCAGCAATCTAGAACGACCCTACGAGCAGTACTTC.

The chain combines TRBV7-2 with TRBJ1-4, with 7 bases matching TRBD1. V was pared by 5 bases and J by 6 bases, with 9 bases of the junction left unmatched. Germline assignment: CDR1 SGHTA and CDR2 FQGNSA. The CDR3 extends over 15 amino acids. In DNA form, the CDR3 reads TGTGCCAGCAGCCCCGACCGGACAGGATATGAAAAACTGTTTTTT. Residues: CASSPDRTGYEKLFF.

The rearrangement links TRBV18 to TRBJ1-5, with D unclear. This CDR3 is 15 amino acids long. Between the trimmed V and J ends, which lost 2 bases and 1 base, there was a span of 9 bases. Germline CDR1 KGHSH, CDR2 LQKENI. This CDR3 is CASSPTAGSNQPQHF. DNA of the CDR3: TGTGCCAGCTCACCAACAGCGGGAAGCAATCAGCCCCAGCATTTT.

The J gene is TRBJ2-1, the V gene TRBV6-1; TRBD2 matches 13 bases. Trimming removed 8 bases from V and 15 bases from J; junction bases left unmatched: 13. The germline CDR1 and CDR2 sequences are MNHNS and SASEGT. The CDR3 covers 14 residues. This CDR3 is CASAPGLAGDRAFF. The CDR3 DNA reads as TGTGCCAGCGCCCCAGGACTAGCGGGAGATCGCGCGTTCTTC.

The J gene is TRBJ2-2, the V gene TRBV5-1; the D gene is possibly TRBD2 (5 bases). Germline loops: CDR1 SGHRS, CDR2 YFSETQ. The CDR3 covers 15 residues. Trimming pared 3 bases from V and 4 bases from J, leaving 13 bases between. The CDR3 reads CASSSSLGSTGELFF. CDR3 coding DNA: TGCGCCAGCAGCTCGAGCCTAGGGAGCACCGGGGAGCTGTTTTTT.

The rearrangement links TRBV28 to TRBJ1-2; D possibly corresponds to TRBD1 (6 bases). Trimming stripped 7 bases from V and 4 bases from J, with 16 bases between. The CDR3 is made up of 14 amino acids. CDR1 MDHEN and CDR2 SYDVKM come from the germline V gene. CDR3 coding DNA: TGTGCCAGCATGGGACATAGGGTACCCTATGGCTACACCTTC. Translating gives CASMGHRVPYGYTF.

The chain couples TRBV3-1 (or the pseudogene TRBV3-2) to TRBJ2-3, with TRBD2 matching over 14 bases. The CDR3 covers 20 residues. Germline CDR1 LGHDT, CDR2 YNNKEL (reference sequence). The V gene end was trimmed by 5 bases and the J gene end by 0 bases; junction bases not matched to a gene: 13. CDR3 sequence reads: CASSSRLAGGPAGSTDTQYF. Written as DNA, the CDR3 is TGTGCCAGCAGCTCCAGACTAGCGGGAGGGCCGGCGGGTAGCACAGATACGCAGTATTTT.

This clone came up a few times. J is TRBJ1-1 and V is TRBV5-1, with 7 bases fitting TRBD1. V was pared by 4 bases and J by 0 bases, with 3 bases of the junction left unmatched. In germline, CDR1 is SGHRS, CDR2 YFSETQ. There are 14 residues in the CDR3. In nucleotides, the CDR3 is TGCGCCAGCAGCCAGGGGGGCTTGAACACTGAAGCTTTCTTT. Its protein product is CASSQGGLNTEAFF.

The chain recombines TRBV2 with TRBJ2-7; 10 bases are shared with TRBD1. This CDR3 region has 18 residues. With V trimmed by 2 bases and J by 0 bases, 10 bases remained unmatched. Germline V CDR1 and CDR2: SNHLY, FYNNEI. Here the CDR3 reads CASSEWDRGVESSYEQYF. The CDR3 region has the DNA TGTGCCAGCAGTGAATGGGACAGGGGTGTTGAGAGCTCCTACGAGCAGTACTTC.

The V and J genes are TRBV3-1 (or the pseudogene TRBV3-2) and TRBJ1-2; D not certain. Germline CDR1 is LGHDT and CDR2 is YNNKEL (reference sequence). This CDR3 has 12 residues. Trimming took 4 bases from V and 8 from J, leaving 11 bases between them. CDR3 DNA: TGTGCCAGCAGCCTCTCCACGGGAGGCTACACCTTC. This sequence encodes CASSLSTGGYTF.

The chain recombines TRBV29-1 with TRBJ1-1; 7 positions agree with TRBD1. V shed 6 bases, J shed 3 bases, and the junction held 4 bases outside the gene matches. Per germline, CDR1 SQVTM and CDR2 ANQGSEA. The CDR3 length is 12 residues. The CDR3 sequence is CSVAGGHTEAFF. CDR3 DNA: TGCAGCGTGGCAGGGGGGCACACTGAAGCTTTCTTT.